One sample yielded the 15 T cell receptor beta chains listed below, sequenced in a study of OX40 agonist ivuxolimab in advanced cancers. TCRdb's table, derived via immunoSEQ multiplex PCR, lists solely in-frame clones and lacks some. The table includes fewer than 55,000 clones, about 85% detected once. Specimen: CD4+ or CD8+ T cells sorted from blood, collected in a trial of the OX40 agonist ivuxolimab. These receptors were taken from an adult with an advanced solid tumor such as melanoma, head and neck, liver or kidney cancer.

The CDR3 region has the DNA TGCGCCAGCAGCCAAGGACAGGCGACTCAGCCCCAGCATTTT. Protein: CASSQGQATQPQHF. This chain links TRBV4-1 with TRBJ1-5; D may be TRBD1 (6 bases). V lost 1 base, J lost 6 bases, and 10 bases lay in between. This CDR3 has 14 residues. Germline loops: CDR1 MGHRA, CDR2 YSYEKL.

This sequence joins TRBV10-1 and TRBJ2-3; no firm D call. Trimming stripped 0 bases from V and 0 bases from J, with 7 bases between. This CDR3 region has 15 residues. Germline CDR1 WNHNN, CDR2 SYGVQD (reference sequence). CDR3 bases: TGCGCCAGCAGTGAGTCTGGGGTTAGCACAGATACGCAGTATTTT. Its protein is CASSESGVSTDTQYF.

The chain links TRBV4-1 to TRBJ2-5; unclear D gene. TRBJ2-7 explains the end of the DNA better; the J call may be wrong. The germline V gene has CDR1 MGHRA and CDR2 YSYEKL. This CDR3 is 14 amino acids long. The CDR3 region is CASSQGDNSYEQYF. DNA of the CDR3: TGCGCCAGCAGCCAGGGTGACAACTCCTACGAGCAGTACTTC.

The sample holds one count of this clone. This sequence joins TRBV27 and TRBJ1-1; D unclear. Germline CDR1 and CDR2: MNHEY and SMNVEV (reference sequence). Trimming cost V 3 bases and J 5 bases, with 4 bases left between them. The CDR3 is made up of 11 amino acids. The CDR3 reads CASSFGTEAFF. CDR3 nucleotides: TGTGCCAGCAGTTTCGGTACTGAAGCTTTCTTT.

The rearrangement uses TRBV20-1 and TRBJ1-2; 8 bases align to TRBD1. The CDR3 covers 11 residues. Trimming took 5 bases from V and 7 from J; bases not matched to a gene: 3. Germline V CDR1 and CDR2: DFQATT, SNEGSKA (reference sequence). The CDR3 here is CSAQGAGGYTF. The CDR3 nucleotides are TGCAGTGCTCAGGGGGCGGGTGGCTACACCTTC.

The CDR3 region has the DNA TGCGCCAGCAGCCAATCTGGACAGAGCCTGGGCTATGGCTACACCTTC. It encodes CASSQSGQSLGYGYTF. This chain joins TRBV4-3 and TRBJ1-2; tentative D call: TRBD1 (6 bases). Trimming left V 2 bases short and J 4 bases short, with 17 bases between. CDR3 length: 16 residues. Germline values: CDR1 LGHNA, CDR2 YSLEER.

The chain couples TRBV6-1 to TRBJ1-1, with D tentatively TRBD1 (6 bases). V lost 1 base to trimming and J lost 7 bases, with 25 bases between them. The CDR3 is 18 residues long. Germline CDR1 reads MNHNS; CDR2 reads SASEGT. The CDR3 coding sequence is TGTGCCAGCAGTGAAGAGGGTCGGTATAGTAGGACAGAGAATGAAGCTTTCTTT. Encoded protein: CASSEEGRYSRTENEAFF.

The gene calls are TRBV27 and TRBJ1-1, with 7 bases lining up with TRBD1. CDR3 length: 13 amino acids. J gave up 5 bases and V 3 bases, and 3 bases lay outside the gene matches. The germline V gene encodes CDR1 MNHEY and CDR2 SMNVEV (reference sequence). The chain's CDR3 is CASSFTGDTEAFF. The CDR3 nucleotides read TGTGCCAGCAGTTTTACAGGGGATACTGAAGCTTTCTTT.

V is TRBV9 and J is TRBJ1-2; D might be TRBD1 (6 bases). The CDR3 has 15 residues. V was pared by 1 base and J by 4 bases, with 14 bases between. Germline assignment: CDR1 SGDLS and CDR2 YYNGEE. This chain's CDR3 is CASSVNSGASYGYTF. The CDR3 bases are TGTGCCAGCAGCGTAAATTCGGGGGCGAGCTATGGCTACACCTTC.

The chain links TRBV27 to TRBJ2-1, with TRBD1 identical over 8 bases. After removal of 7 bases from V and 2 bases from J, the junction contained 7 bases not matched to a gene. The CDR3 contains 15 residues. Looked up from germline, CDR1 is MNHEY and CDR2 is SMNVEV (reference sequence). The CDR3 spells CASNIQGGPYNEQFF. The CDR3 nucleotides are TGTGCCAGCAATATACAGGGGGGTCCCTACAATGAGCAGTTCTTC.

The chain couples TRBV5-1 to TRBJ2-1, with D possibly being TRBD2 (5 bases). V lost 0 bases to trimming and J lost 2 bases, with 12 bases between them. The CDR3 extends over 16 amino acids. The germline V gene has CDR1 SGHRS and CDR2 YFSETQ. The CDR3: CASSLDRAGAYNEQFF. The DNA of the CDR3 is TGCGCCAGCAGCTTGGATAGGGCCGGGGCCTACAATGAGCAGTTCTTC.

This clone is a singleton in its sample. CDR3 in amino acids: CASSSTQGDEQYF. The CDR3 region has the DNA TGTGCCAGCAGCTCGACACAGGGGGACGAGCAGTACTTC. The rearrangement joins TRBV7-9 to TRBJ2-7; 8 positions agree with TRBD1. Germline trimming cut 4 bases from V and 5 bases from J; bases unmatched to any gene: 4. The length of the CDR3 is 13 residues. CDR1 and CDR2 (germline): SEHNR, FQNEAQ (reference sequence). The entire variable domain, with the rest obtained from reference TRBV7-9 and TRBJ2-7, is as follows: DTGVSQNPRHKITKRGQNVTFRCDPISEHNRLYWYRQTLGQGPEFLTYFQNEAQLEKSRLLSDRFSAERPKGSFSTLEIQRTEQGDSAMYLCASSSTQGDEQYFGPGTRLTVT.

The chain uses TRBV30 and TRBJ1-2; TRBD1 matches at 10 bases. Per germline, CDR1 GTSNPN and CDR2 SVGIG (reference sequence). The trim removed 1 base at V and 8 bases at J, leaving 4 bases unmatched. CDR3 length: 13 residues. The CDR3 bases are TGTGCCTGGAGTGCCGGGACAGGGGTCGGCTACACCTTC. Its translation is CAWSAGTGVGYTF. The variable domain in full, with the rest retrieved from reference TRBV30 and TRBJ1-2, is SQTIHQWPATLVQPVGSPLSLECTVEGTSNPNLYWYRQAAGRGLQLLFYSVGIGQISSEVPQNLSASRPQDRQFILSSKKLLLSDSGFYLCAWSAGTGVGYTFGSGTRLTVV.

The chain couples TRBV5-4 to TRBJ1-2; TRBD1 agrees at 7 bases. This CDR3 comprises 14 residues. The V gene's germline CDR1 is SGHNT and CDR2 YYREEE (reference sequence). Germline trimming cut 2 bases from V and 3 bases from J; bases unmatched to any gene: 4. The CDR3 DNA follows: TGTGCCAGCAGCTTAACAGGGGATCACTATGGCTACACCTTC. This encodes CASSLTGDHYGYTF.

J is TRBJ2-2 and V is TRBV6-5; D may match TRBD1 or TRBD2 (5 bases each). Germline V lookup: CDR1 MNHEY, CDR2 SVGAGI. The CDR3 has 15 amino acids. V was trimmed by 4 bases and J by 6 bases, leaving 15 bases between them. CDR3 loop: CASSSVGRPPGELFF. The CDR3 DNA reads as TGTGCCAGCAGTTCCGTGGGACGCCCACCCGGGGAGCTGTTTTTT.